Listed below are T cell receptor beta chains from one sample, sequenced in a study of cytomegalovirus exposure and HLA in healthy donors. Profiling relied on immunoSEQ multiplex PCR, and the TCRdb table lists in-frame clones only, not all of them. This sample has roughly 100,000 clones, with approximately 82% found just once. Sample: PBMCs. These receptors all stem from a man aged 40-49 years in good health and CMV-seronegative. Each CDR3 is given with its conserved first and last residue. The order of the fields is CDR3 protein, CDR3 DNA, clone size, D gene, J gene, V gene. A D gene is named only where the DNA matches it firmly. Size is stated for part of the rows, as once, few or many counts, or as a class when the clone is expanded.

CDR3: CASSIVAERNTIYF
DNA: TGTGCCAGTAGTATAGTGGCAGAAAGAAACACCATATATTTT
size: -
D: -
J: TRBJ1-3
V: TRBV19

CDR3: CASNSGQANYGYTF
DNA: TGCGCCAGCAACTCCGGACAGGCGAACTATGGCTACACCTTC
size: -
D: TRBD1
J: TRBJ1-2
V: TRBV5-1

CDR3: CASSQGTAGSYEQYF
DNA: TGCGCCAGCAGCCAAGGGACAGCCGGTTCCTACGAGCAGTACTTC
size: -
D: -
J: TRBJ2-7
V: TRBV4-3

CDR3: CASSLYGGAGNEQFF
DNA: TGTGCCAGCAGCTTATACGGGGGGGCTGGGAATGAGCAGTTCTTC
size: -
D: TRBD2
J: TRBJ2-1
V: TRBV7-3

CDR3: CASSSDPWGVSTDTQYF
DNA: TGCGCCAGCAGCTCCGATCCTTGGGGGGTTAGCACAGATACGCAGTATTTT
size: -
D: -
J: TRBJ2-3
V: TRBV5-1

CDR3: CASSVGQGMRYGYTF
DNA: TGTGCCAGCAGCGTAGGACAGGGGATGAGGTATGGCTACACCTTC
size: -
D: TRBD1
J: TRBJ1-2
V: TRBV9

CDR3: CASRPPTASNQPQHF
DNA: TGTGCCAGCAGGCCACCGACAGCTAGCAATCAGCCCCAGCATTTT
size: -
D: -
J: TRBJ1-5
V: TRBV2

CDR3: CASSQDLGSEKLFF
DNA: TGCGCCAGCAGCCAAGATCTGGGGAGTGAAAAACTGTTTTTT
size: few
D: -
J: TRBJ1-4
V: TRBV4-3

CDR3: CASSAMGQGFTDTQYF
DNA: TGTGCCAGCAGCGCAATGGGACAGGGGTTCACAGATACGCAGTATTTT
size: -
D: TRBD1
J: TRBJ2-3
V: TRBV7-9

CDR3: CARGSAGGGDTQYF
DNA: TGTGCCAGGGGATCGGCGGGGGGGGGAGATACGCAGTATTTT
size: once
D: TRBD2
J: TRBJ2-3
V: TRBV2

CDR3: CASSLYRGQIYEKLFF
DNA: TGTGCCAGCAGTCTCTACAGGGGGCAGATCTATGAAAAACTGTTTTTT
size: -
D: TRBD1
J: TRBJ1-4
V: TRBV28

CDR3: CASSLAPGVNTEAFF
DNA: TGTGCCAGCAGCTTAGCTCCAGGGGTGAACACTGAAGCTTTCTTT
size: -
D: -
J: TRBJ1-1
V: TRBV7-6

CDR3: CASSLLGGGYNEQFF
DNA: TGCGCCAGCAGCTTGCTGGGCGGGGGTTACAATGAGCAGTTCTTC
size: -
D: TRBD2
J: TRBJ2-1
V: TRBV5-1

CDR3: CAWSVGNNQPQHF
DNA: TGTGCCTGGAGTGTCGGGAACAATCAGCCCCAGCATTTT
size: -
D: -
J: TRBJ1-5
V: TRBV30

CDR3: CASSMVAGGPDTQYF
DNA: TGTGCCAGCAGCATGGTAGCGGGGGGCCCAGATACGCAGTATTTT
size: -
D: TRBD2
J: TRBJ2-3
V: TRBV7-3

CDR3: CASSGQGVGYEQYF
DNA: TGTGCCAGCAGCGGACAGGGGGTTGGTTACGAGCAGTACTTC
size: -
D: TRBD1
J: TRBJ2-7
V: TRBV9

CDR3: CASNPGLSNNEQFF
DNA: TGTGCCAGCAATCCGGGACTATCCAACAATGAGCAGTTCTTC
size: -
D: TRBD2
J: TRBJ2-1
V: TRBV7-2

CDR3: CASSLVGKDSYNEQFF
DNA: TGTGCCAGCAGCTTGGTTGGCAAGGACTCCTACAATGAGCAGTTCTTC
size: -
D: -
J: TRBJ2-1
V: TRBV5-4

CDR3: CASSSSGDGYTF
DNA: TGCGCCAGCAGCTCCTCCGGAGATGGCTACACCTTC
size: once
D: -
J: TRBJ1-2
V: TRBV5-1

CDR3: CASTLAGTSYEQYF
DNA: TGTGCCAGCACCTTAGCGGGGACCTCCTACGAGCAGTACTTC
size: -
D: TRBD2
J: TRBJ2-7
V: TRBV28

CDR3: CASRQNRESPLHF
DNA: TGTGCCAGCAGACAAAACCGGGAATCACCCCTCCACTTT
size: once
D: -
J: TRBJ1-6
V: TRBV9

CDR3: CASRQVGRDRRNEKLFF
DNA: TGCGCCAGCAGACAGGTAGGAAGGGACAGACGAAATGAAAAACTGTTTTTT
size: -
D: TRBD1
J: TRBJ1-4
V: TRBV4-1

CDR3: CASSPAGRYEQYF
DNA: TGTGCCAGCAGCCCGGCGGGTAGGTACGAGCAGTACTTC
size: -
D: -
J: TRBJ2-7
V: TRBV6-5

CDR3: CASSSREAYEQYF
DNA: TGCGCCAGCAGCTCCCGGGAGGCCTACGAGCAGTACTTC
size: -
D: TRBD2
J: TRBJ2-7
V: TRBV5-1

CDR3: CASLLAGGTYEQYF
DNA: TGTGCCAGCCTTCTGGCGGGGGGGACCTACGAGCAGTACTTC
size: -
D: TRBD2
J: TRBJ2-7
V: TRBV2

CDR3: CASSRGQGERFNQPQHF
DNA: TGTGCCAGCAGTAGGGGACAGGGGGAAAGATTTAATCAGCCCCAGCATTTT
size: -
D: TRBD1
J: TRBJ1-5
V: TRBV28